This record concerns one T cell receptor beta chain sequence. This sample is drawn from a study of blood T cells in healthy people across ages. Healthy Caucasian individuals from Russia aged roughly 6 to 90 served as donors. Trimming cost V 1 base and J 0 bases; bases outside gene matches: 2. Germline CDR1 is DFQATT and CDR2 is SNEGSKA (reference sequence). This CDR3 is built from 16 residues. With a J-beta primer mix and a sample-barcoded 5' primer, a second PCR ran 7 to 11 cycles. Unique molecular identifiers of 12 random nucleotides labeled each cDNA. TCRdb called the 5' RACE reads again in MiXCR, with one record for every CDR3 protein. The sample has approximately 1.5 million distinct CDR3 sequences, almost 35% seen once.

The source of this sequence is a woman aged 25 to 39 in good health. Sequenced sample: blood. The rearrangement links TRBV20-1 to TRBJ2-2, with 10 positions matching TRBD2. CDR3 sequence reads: CSARGSGGANTGELFF. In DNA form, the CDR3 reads TGCAGTGCTAGAGGGAGCGGGGGGGCGAACACCGGGGAGCTGTTTTTT.